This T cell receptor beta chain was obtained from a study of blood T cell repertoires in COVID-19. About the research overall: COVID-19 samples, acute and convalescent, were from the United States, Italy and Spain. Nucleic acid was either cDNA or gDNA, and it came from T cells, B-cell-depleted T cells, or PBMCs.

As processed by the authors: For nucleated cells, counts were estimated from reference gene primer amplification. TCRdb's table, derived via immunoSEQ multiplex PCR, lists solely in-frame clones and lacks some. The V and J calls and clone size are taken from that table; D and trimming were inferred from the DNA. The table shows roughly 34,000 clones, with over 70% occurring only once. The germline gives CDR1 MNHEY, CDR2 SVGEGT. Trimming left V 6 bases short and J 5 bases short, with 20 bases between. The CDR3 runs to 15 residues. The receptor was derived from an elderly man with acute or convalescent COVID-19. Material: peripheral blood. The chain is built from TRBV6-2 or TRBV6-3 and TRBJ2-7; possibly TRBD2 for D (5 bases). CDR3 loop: CASSSIRERLHEQYF. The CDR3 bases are TGTGCCAGCAGCTCTATCCGGGAACGTCTGCACGAGCAGTACTTC.